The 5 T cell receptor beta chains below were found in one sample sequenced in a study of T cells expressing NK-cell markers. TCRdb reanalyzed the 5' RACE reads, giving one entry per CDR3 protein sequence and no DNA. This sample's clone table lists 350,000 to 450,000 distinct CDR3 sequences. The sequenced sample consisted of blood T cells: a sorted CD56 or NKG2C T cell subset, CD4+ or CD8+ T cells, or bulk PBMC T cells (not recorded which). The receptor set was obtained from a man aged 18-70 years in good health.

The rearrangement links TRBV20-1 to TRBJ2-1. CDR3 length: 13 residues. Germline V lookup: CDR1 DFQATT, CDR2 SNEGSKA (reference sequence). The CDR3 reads CSAREDGDNEQFF.

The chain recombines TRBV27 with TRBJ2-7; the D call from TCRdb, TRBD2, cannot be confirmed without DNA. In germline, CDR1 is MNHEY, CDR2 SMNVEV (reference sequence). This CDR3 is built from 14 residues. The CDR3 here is CASSSWGLAYEQYF.

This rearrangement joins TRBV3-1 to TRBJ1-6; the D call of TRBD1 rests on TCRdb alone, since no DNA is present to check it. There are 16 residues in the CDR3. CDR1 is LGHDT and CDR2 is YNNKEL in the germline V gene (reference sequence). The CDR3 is CASSQNRQLPNSPLHF.

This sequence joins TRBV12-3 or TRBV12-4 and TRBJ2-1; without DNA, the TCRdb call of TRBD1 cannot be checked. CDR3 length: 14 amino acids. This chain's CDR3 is CASSLAGGLNEQFF.

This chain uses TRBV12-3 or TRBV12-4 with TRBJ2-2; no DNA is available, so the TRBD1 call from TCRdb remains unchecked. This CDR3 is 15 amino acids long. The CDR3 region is CASSYRQGRAGELFF.